These 4 T cell receptor beta chains originate from one sample sequenced in a study of OX40 agonist ivuxolimab in advanced cancers. Sequencing was performed with immunoSEQ multiplex PCR; in TCRdb, only in-frame clones are kept and a portion is missing. Here the sample spans tens of thousands of clones, 70% to 90% being singletons. Material: CD4+ or CD8+ T cells sorted from blood, obtained in a trial of the OX40 agonist ivuxolimab. The receptors shown here come from an adult with an advanced solid tumor such as melanoma, head and neck, liver or kidney cancer.

The chain couples TRBV28 to TRBJ2-7; D possibly uses TRBD1 or TRBD2 (5 bases each). Germline values: CDR1 MDHEN, CDR2 SYDVKM. CDR3 length equals 14 residues. V lost 3 bases and J 1 base, leaving 10 bases between the germline ends. CDR3 in amino acids: CASSFYGASYEQYF. In DNA, the CDR3 is TGTGCCAGCAGTTTTTACGGGGCGTCCTACGAGCAGTACTTC.

The J gene is TRBJ1-2, the V gene TRBV18; D gene uncertain. Germline assignment: CDR1 KGHSH and CDR2 LQKENI. The CDR3 has 12 amino acids. Trimming cost V 2 bases and J 7 bases, with 8 bases left between them. The DNA for the CDR3 is TGTGCCAGCTCACCAACGGGGTCTGGCTACACCTTC. Protein sequence: CASSPTGSGYTF.

The chain couples TRBV7-2 to TRBJ1-1; D remains unclear. V lost 2 bases and J 0 bases, leaving 4 bases between the germline ends. Germline V gives CDR1 SGHTA, CDR2 FQGNSA. The CDR3 loop spans 13 amino acids. The CDR3 nucleotides read TGTGCCAGCAGCTTACTCATGAACACTGAAGCTTTCTTT. It yields the protein CASSLLMNTEAFF. The full variable domain, rest sourced from reference TRBV7-2 and TRBJ1-1, is GAGVSQSPSNKVTEKGKDVELRCDPISGHTALYWYRQSLGQGLEFLIYFQGNSAPDKSGLPSDRFSAERTGGSVSTLTIQRTQQEDSAVYLCASSLLMNTEAFFGQGTRLTVV.

A single count supports this clone. The chain uses TRBV28 and TRBJ1-2; D is possibly TRBD1 (5 bases). V lost 2 bases to trimming and J lost 1 base, with 11 bases between them. The CDR3 loop spans 15 amino acids. Per the germline V gene, CDR1 is MDHEN and CDR2 is SYDVKM. This chain's CDR3 is CASSLERGLNYGYTF. CDR3 sequence (DNA): TGTGCCAGCAGTTTAGAAAGGGGTCTTAACTATGGCTACACCTTC.